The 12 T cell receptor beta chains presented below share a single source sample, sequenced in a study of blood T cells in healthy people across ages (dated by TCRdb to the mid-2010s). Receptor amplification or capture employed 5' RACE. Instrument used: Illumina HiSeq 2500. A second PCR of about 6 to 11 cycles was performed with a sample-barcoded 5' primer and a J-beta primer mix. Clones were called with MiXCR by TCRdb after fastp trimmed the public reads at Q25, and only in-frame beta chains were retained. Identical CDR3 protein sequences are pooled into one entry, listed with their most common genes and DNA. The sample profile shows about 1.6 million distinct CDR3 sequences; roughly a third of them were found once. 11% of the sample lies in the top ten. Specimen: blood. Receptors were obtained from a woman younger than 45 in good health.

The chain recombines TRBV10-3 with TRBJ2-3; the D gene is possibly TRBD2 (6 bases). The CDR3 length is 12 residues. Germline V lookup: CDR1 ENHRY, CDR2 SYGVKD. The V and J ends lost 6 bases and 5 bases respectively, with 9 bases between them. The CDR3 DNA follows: TGTGCCATCAGCCCCGGGGGAGATACGCAGTATTTT. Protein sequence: CAISPGGDTQYF.

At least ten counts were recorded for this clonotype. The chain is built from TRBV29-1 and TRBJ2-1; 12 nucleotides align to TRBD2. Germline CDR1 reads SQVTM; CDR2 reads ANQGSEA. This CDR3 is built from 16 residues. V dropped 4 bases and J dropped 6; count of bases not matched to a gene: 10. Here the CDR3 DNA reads TGCAGCGTTGCCAAAAAACTAGCGGGAGGAGGCAATGAGCAGTTCTTC. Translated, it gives CSVAKKLAGGGNEQFF.

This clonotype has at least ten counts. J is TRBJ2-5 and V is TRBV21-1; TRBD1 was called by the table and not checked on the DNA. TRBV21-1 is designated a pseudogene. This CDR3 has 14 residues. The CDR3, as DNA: TGTGCCAGCAGCAGCCGGGTAGGTGGAGAGACCCAGTACTTC. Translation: CASSSRVGGETQYF.

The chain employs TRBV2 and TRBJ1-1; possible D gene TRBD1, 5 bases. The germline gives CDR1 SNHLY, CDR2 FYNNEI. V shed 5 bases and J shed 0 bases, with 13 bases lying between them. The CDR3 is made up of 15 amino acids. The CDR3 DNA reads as TGTGCCAGCAGTAGGGAGGGGCGGTTGAACACTGAAGCTTTCTTT. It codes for CASSREGRLNTEAFF.

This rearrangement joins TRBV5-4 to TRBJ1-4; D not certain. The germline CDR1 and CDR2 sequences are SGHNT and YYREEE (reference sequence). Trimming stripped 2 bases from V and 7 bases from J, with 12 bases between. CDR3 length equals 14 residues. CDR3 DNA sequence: TGTGCCAGCAGCTTACCGGGATTGGGTGAAAAACTGTTTTTT. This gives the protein CASSLPGLGEKLFF.

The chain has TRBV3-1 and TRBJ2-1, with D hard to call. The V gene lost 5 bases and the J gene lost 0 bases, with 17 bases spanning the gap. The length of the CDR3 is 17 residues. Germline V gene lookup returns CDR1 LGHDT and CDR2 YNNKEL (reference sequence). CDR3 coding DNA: TGTGCCAGCAGCGAGACGGCGGCGTTGAGCTCCTACAATGAGCAGTTCTTC. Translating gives CASSETAALSSYNEQFF.

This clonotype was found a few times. For the CDR3, the DNA is TGCGCCAGCAGCGGTGGGATGGGATCTTTAGGCTACGAGCAGTACTTC. Translated: CASSGGMGSLGYEQYF. The J gene is TRBJ2-7, the V gene TRBV5-1; D is uncertain. The CDR3 covers 16 residues. Germline assignment: CDR1 SGHRS and CDR2 YFSETQ. Trimming removed 4 bases at V and 3 bases at J, with 20 bases between.

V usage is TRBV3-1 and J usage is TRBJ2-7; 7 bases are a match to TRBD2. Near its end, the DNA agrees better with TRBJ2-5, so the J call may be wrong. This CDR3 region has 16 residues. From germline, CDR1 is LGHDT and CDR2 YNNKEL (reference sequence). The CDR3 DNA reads TGTGCCAGCAGCCCCCTCGGGGCGGGAGTCATCGAGACCCAGTACTTC. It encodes CASSPLGAGVIETQYF.

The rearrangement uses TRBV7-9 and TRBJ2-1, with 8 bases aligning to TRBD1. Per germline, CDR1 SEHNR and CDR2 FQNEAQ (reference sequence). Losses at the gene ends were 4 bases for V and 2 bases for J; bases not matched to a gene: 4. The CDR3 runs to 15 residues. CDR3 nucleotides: TGTGCCAGCAGCTCGGACAGGGTGGCCTACAATGAGCAGTTCTTC. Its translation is CASSSDRVAYNEQFF.

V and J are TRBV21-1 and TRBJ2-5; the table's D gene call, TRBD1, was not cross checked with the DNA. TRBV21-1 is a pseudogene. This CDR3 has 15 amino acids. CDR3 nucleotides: TGTGCCAGCAGCAAAGGTCCAGGGGGGGAGGAGACCCAGTACTTC. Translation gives CASSKGPGGEETQYF.

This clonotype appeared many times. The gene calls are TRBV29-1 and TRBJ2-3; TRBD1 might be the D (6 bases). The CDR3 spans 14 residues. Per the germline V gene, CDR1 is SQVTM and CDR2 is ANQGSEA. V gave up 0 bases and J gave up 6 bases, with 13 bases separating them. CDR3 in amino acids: CSVEEYRDGDTQYF. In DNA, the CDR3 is TGCAGCGTTGAAGAGTACAGGGATGGGGATACGCAGTATTTT.

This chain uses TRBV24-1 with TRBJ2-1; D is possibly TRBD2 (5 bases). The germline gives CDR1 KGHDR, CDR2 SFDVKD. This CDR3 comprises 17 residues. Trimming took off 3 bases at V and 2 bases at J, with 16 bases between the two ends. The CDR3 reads CATSDARAHLPYNEQFF. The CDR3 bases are TGTGCCACCAGTGATGCGAGGGCCCACCTTCCCTACAATGAGCAGTTCTTC.